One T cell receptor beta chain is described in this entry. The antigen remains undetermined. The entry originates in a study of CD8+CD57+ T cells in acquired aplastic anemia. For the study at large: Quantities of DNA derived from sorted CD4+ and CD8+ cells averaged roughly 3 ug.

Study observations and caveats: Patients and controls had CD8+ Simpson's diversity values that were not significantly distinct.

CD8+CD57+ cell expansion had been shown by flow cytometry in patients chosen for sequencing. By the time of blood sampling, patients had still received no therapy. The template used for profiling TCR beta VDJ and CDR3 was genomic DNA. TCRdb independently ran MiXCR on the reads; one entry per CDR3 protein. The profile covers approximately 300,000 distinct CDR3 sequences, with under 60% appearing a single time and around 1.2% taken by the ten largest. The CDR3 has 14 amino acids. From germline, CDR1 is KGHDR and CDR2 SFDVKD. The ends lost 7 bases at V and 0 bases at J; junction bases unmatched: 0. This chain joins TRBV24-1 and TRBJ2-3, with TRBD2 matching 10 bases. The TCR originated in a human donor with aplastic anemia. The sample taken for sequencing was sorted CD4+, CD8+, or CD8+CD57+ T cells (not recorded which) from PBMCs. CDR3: CATRTSGSTDTQYF. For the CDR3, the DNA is TGTGCCACCAGGACTAGCGGGAGCACAGATACGCAGTATTTT.